This T cell receptor (beta chain) was sequenced for a study of T cells after yellow fever vaccination. Points from the study as a whole: The CD4 and CD8 compartments had a small share of their clonotypes in common. The booster response re-showed most primary clones: around 95% CD4, almost 90% CD8. Abundant clonotypes from the bulk population could contaminate FACS-sorted repertoires.

By 5'RACE template switching, TCR cDNA was produced, with a universal primer site and UMIs added in the process. TCRdb reanalysed the 5' RACE reads using MiXCR and keeps one entry per CDR3 protein. The sample includes about 580,000 distinct CDR3 sequences, roughly a sixth seen only once; the top ten take roughly 17%. This clonotype was observed a handful of times. The target antigen is unknown. Germline loops: CDR1 SGHRS, CDR2 YFSETQ. V lost 0 bases, J lost 5 bases, and 1 base stayed unmatched. The CDR3 length is 14 residues. The material was PBMCs, obtained about 5 days after the first yellow fever vaccination. The V and J genes are TRBV5-1 and TRBJ1-4; TRBD1 aligns across 7 bases. The clonotype originates from a man aged 18 to 35 who received the YFV17D yellow fever vaccine. The CDR3 nucleotides read TGCGCCAGCAGCTTGGAACAGGGGAATGAAAAACTGTTTTTT. Its protein product is CASSLEQGNEKLFF.